Shown below are 15 T cell receptor beta chains from a single sample sequenced in a study of T cell responses to AZD1222 COVID-19 vaccine. The repertoire was sequenced with immunoSEQ multiplex PCR; TCRdb's copy has only in-frame clones and lacks some. This table holds 100,000 to 150,000 clones, 80% to 90% found once. Sequences were derived from peripheral blood, sampled on day 0 of AZD1222 vaccination. The receptors here all came from an adult in good health.

This chain connects TRBV30 to TRBJ1-6; unclear D gene. V lost 4 bases to trimming and J lost 1 base, with 14 bases between them. This CDR3 region has 16 residues. Germline V gives CDR1 GTSNPN, CDR2 SVGIG (reference sequence). Here the CDR3 reads CAWTGLVASYNSPLHF. CDR3 in DNA: TGTGCCTGGACGGGTCTGGTAGCGTCCTATAATTCACCCCTCCACTTT.

The chain couples TRBV14 to TRBJ1-4; 7 bases are shared with TRBD1. J was trimmed by 10 bases and V by 4 bases; bases with no gene match: 3. The CDR3 consists of 12 residues. Germline V lookup: CDR1 SGHDN, CDR2 FVKESK. CDR3 nucleotides: TGTGCCAGCAGCCTGGACAGGCGAAAACTGTTTTTT. This sequence encodes CASSLDRRKLFF.

This chain links TRBV18 with TRBJ2-5; 11 bases fit TRBD1. There are 16 residues in the CDR3. Germline V gene sequence: CDR1 KGHSH, CDR2 LQKENI. Losses at the gene ends were 3 bases for V and 0 bases for J; bases not matched to a gene: 3. The CDR3 is CASSPGQGVNQETQYF. For the CDR3, the DNA is TGTGCCAGCTCACCGGGACAGGGGGTAAACCAAGAGACCCAGTACTTC.

The chain combines TRBV9 with TRBJ2-5; 12 nucleotides align to TRBD2. In germline, CDR1 is SGDLS, CDR2 YYNGEE. The CDR3 length is 14 residues. J lost 5 bases, V lost 1 base, and 0 bases had no gene match. The CDR3 reads CASSVLAGGETQYF. The CDR3 coding sequence is TGTGCCAGCAGCGTACTAGCGGGGGGGGAGACCCAGTACTTC.

The J gene is TRBJ1-5, the V gene TRBV21-1. TRBV21-1 is assigned pseudogene status. The CDR3 sequence is 11 residues long. The CDR3 loop reads CASSIGQPQHF. CDR3 nucleotides: TGTGCCAGCAGCATTGGTCAGCCCCAGCATTTT.

V is TRBV6-5 and J is TRBJ1-2; D might be TRBD1 (5 bases). V gave up 7 bases and J gave up 2 bases, with 11 bases separating them. CDR3 length equals 13 residues. The germline V gene has CDR1 MNHEY and CDR2 SVGAGI. CDR3 coding DNA: TGTGCCAGCATTGGTGGGACCAACTATGGCTACACCTTC. Protein sequence: CASIGGTNYGYTF.

The rearrangement uses TRBV6-4 and TRBJ2-1; D not certain. Per the germline V gene, CDR1 is MRHNA and CDR2 is SNTAGT. This CDR3 contains 13 residues. Between the trimmed V and J ends, which lost 2 bases and 5 bases, there was a span of 7 bases. The CDR3: CASSDGSHNEQFF. The CDR3, as DNA: TGTGCCAGCAGTGACGGTAGTCACAATGAGCAGTTCTTC.

The chain recombines TRBV19 with TRBJ2-5; 10 nucleotides line up with TRBD1. The CDR3 has 15 residues. V dropped 4 bases and J dropped 5; count of bases not matched to a gene: 7. CDR1 LNHDA and CDR2 SQIVND come from the germline V gene (reference sequence). The CDR3 spells CASSSPGQGKETQYF. The CDR3 bases are TGTGCCAGTAGTAGCCCGGGACAGGGGAAGGAGACCCAGTACTTC. The variable domain in full, completed from reference TRBV19 and TRBJ2-5, reads DGGITQSPKYLFRKEGQNVTLSCEQNLNHDAMYWYRQDPGQGLRLIYYSQIVNDFQKGDIAEGYSVSREKKESFPLTVTSAQKNPTAFYLCASSSPGQGKETQYFGPGTRLLVL.

This chain links TRBV2 with TRBJ2-5; 8 bases are a match to TRBD1. After removal of 6 bases from V and 5 bases from J, the junction contained 11 bases not matched to a gene. The CDR3 is made up of 15 amino acids. CDR1 is SNHLY, CDR2 FYNNEI, per germline. The CDR3 loop reads CASRRETGVGETQYF. The CDR3 DNA is TGTGCCAGCAGAAGAGAGACAGGGGTAGGGGAGACCCAGTACTTC.

This rearrangement joins TRBV29-1 to TRBJ1-4; a possible D gene is TRBD1 (5 bases). Germline values: CDR1 SQVTM, CDR2 ANQGSEA. The CDR3 extends over 12 amino acids. V dropped 6 bases and J dropped 7 bases, with 12 bases sitting between them. The CDR3 loop reads CSVTGDGEKLFF. The CDR3 DNA reads as TGCAGCGTGACGGGGGATGGTGAAAAACTGTTTTTT.

This sequence joins TRBV6-5 and TRBJ2-7, with D possibly called TRBD1 or TRBD2 (5 bases each). V lost 10 bases and J lost 0, with 13 bases in between. CDR3 size: 13 residues. Germline assignment: CDR1 MNHEY and CDR2 SVGAGI. DNA for the CDR3: TGTGCCACGACCGGGACGGGCTCCTACGAGCAGTACTTC. It yields the protein CATTGTGSYEQYF.

This clone was recorded only once. This rearrangement joins TRBV11-2 to TRBJ2-5; D not resolved. Between the trimmed V and J ends, which lost 0 bases and 5 bases, there was a span of 19 bases. Germline values: CDR1 SGHAT, CDR2 FQNNGV. The CDR3 runs to 17 residues. The CDR3 region is CASSLEAPSKGRETQYF. Written as DNA, the CDR3 is TGTGCCAGCAGCTTAGAAGCCCCCAGTAAGGGCCGGGAGACCCAGTACTTC.

This clone came up once. The V call is TRBV9, the J call TRBJ2-2; D gene uncertain. With 0 bases removed from V and 5 bases from J, the gap between germline ends came to 11 bases. This CDR3 spans 15 amino acids. CDR1 SGDLS and CDR2 YYNGEE come from the germline V gene. The CDR3 reads CASSVEGSRTGELFF. In nucleotides, the CDR3 is TGTGCCAGCAGCGTAGAAGGGTCGAGGACCGGGGAGCTGTTTTTT.

This rearrangement joins TRBV18 to TRBJ1-1; D call uncertain. V was shortened by 11 bases and J by 0 bases, with 13 bases between the two germline ends. The CDR3 runs 13 residues. CDR1 and CDR2 from the germline V gene are KGHSH and LQKENI. The CDR3 region has the DNA TGTGCCTCGGAGGCCAACCTGAACACTGAAGCTTTCTTT. As protein: CASEANLNTEAFF. The whole variable domain, filled in from reference TRBV18 and TRBJ1-1, reads NAGVMQNPRHLVRRRGQEARLRCSPMKGHSHVYWYRQLPEEGLKFMVYLQKENIIDESGMPKERFSAEFPKEGPSILRIQQVVRGDSAAYFCASEANLNTEAFFGQGTRLTVV.

The rearrangement joins TRBV6-5 to TRBJ2-7, with TRBD1 matching over 8 bases. V lost 7 bases and J lost 2; bases outside the gene matches: 10. The CDR3 loop spans 15 amino acids. CDR1 is MNHEY, CDR2 SVGAGI, per germline. CDR3 region: CASTHGGQAAYEQYF. The CDR3 region has the DNA TGTGCCAGCACCCACGGGGGACAGGCGGCCTACGAGCAGTACTTC.